This TCR beta chain was profiled in a study of T cell repertoires in cytomegalovirus infection. Study context: Matching HLA type, along with CMV infection, was indicated by public TCR beta signatures. General observations from the study: CMV-specific TCR beta clonotypes restricted by HLA-C dominated the ex vivo response. Carriers of CMV plus the relevant HLA were identified by cumulative public TCR beta family frequency.

MiXCR was run by TCRdb on the reads, yielding one entry per CDR3 protein. Among about 180,000 distinct CDR3 sequences listed, around 14% were seen once. This clonotype has a handful of counts. Its antigen is not identified. In germline, CDR1 is MNHEY, CDR2 SMNVEV (reference sequence). The CDR3 runs 15 residues. The V gene end was trimmed by 5 bases and the J gene end by 3 bases; junction bases not matched to a gene: 10. The chain joins TRBV27 to TRBJ2-7, with TRBD2 identical over 7 bases. The clonotype comes from a human donor in good health (CMV status not recorded). Some clones in this sample may be carry-over from other donors' samples. Sequencing used PBMCs. This CDR3 is CASSPGLGGVYEQYF. CDR3 DNA sequence: TGTGCCAGCAGTCCTGGATTGGGGGGGGTCTACGAGCAGTACTTC.